The entry that follows covers one TCR beta chain sequence. The CDR3 extends over 13 amino acids. In germline, CDR1 is MGHRA, CDR2 YSYEKL. Trimming stripped 6 bases from V and 10 bases from J, with 16 bases between. These data are taken from a study of control samples from healthy donors and cancer patients. Using immunoSEQ multiplex PCR, the repertoire was profiled, and TCRdb retains in-frame clones only, with some absent. The sample holds some 150,000 clones, under 90% seen once. This chain joins TRBV4-1 and TRBJ2-1, with D tentatively TRBD1 or TRBD2 (5 bases each). This sequence was found in a man aged 30-40 years in good health. The sequenced sample consisted of blood. In nucleotides, the CDR3 is TGCGCCAGCAGTCGGTCGGGCGAGGGGGAGCAGTTCTTC. It is translated as CASSRSGEGEQFF.